One and the same sample provided the 15 T cell receptor beta chains below, sequenced in a study of CD8+ T cells in alopecia areata. It was cDNA, reverse transcribed from extracted RNA, that served as the sequencing template. Assay: immunoSEQ multiplex PCR; the TCRdb copy retains only in-frame clones and omits some. The sample yields about 200,000 clones, approximately 60% seen once. Sequencing input: CD8+ T cells sorted from blood. All receptors come from a human donor in good health.

This clone was seen only a few times. The rearrangement links TRBV14 to TRBJ2-7; D is uncertain. CDR1 is SGHDN and CDR2 is FVKESK in the germline V gene. V lost 0 bases and J lost 5, with 5 bases in between. This CDR3 region has 12 residues. The CDR3 spells CASSQEVNEQYF. In DNA form, the CDR3 reads TGTGCCAGCAGCCAAGAAGTAAACGAGCAGTACTTC.

This chain joins TRBV2 and TRBJ2-7, with TRBD1 matching 8 bases. CDR1 and CDR2 from the germline V gene are SNHLY and FYNNEI. CDR3 length: 15 amino acids. Trimming took 5 bases from V and 1 from J; bases not matched to a gene: 7. CDR3 protein: CASSPRTGSSYEQYF. The DNA for the CDR3 is TGTGCCAGCAGTCCCCGGACAGGGAGTTCCTACGAGCAGTACTTC.

This sequence joins TRBV27 and TRBJ1-2; no clear D gene. The CDR3 consists of 14 residues. Trimming cost V 5 bases and J 6 bases, with 16 bases left between them. Germline CDR1 reads MNHEY; CDR2 reads SMNVEV (reference sequence). The CDR3 DNA sequence: TGTGCCAGCAGTCTCCTGACGGGGAGTGATGGCTACACCTTC. Amino acid sequence: CASSLLTGSDGYTF.

The V gene is TRBV2, the J gene TRBJ2-1; maybe TRBD1 (5 bases). Trimming cost V 10 bases and J 3 bases, with 10 bases left between them. This CDR3 is built from 12 residues. Germline V CDR1 and CDR2: SNHLY, FYNNEI. CDR3 in amino acids: CATTTDYNEQFF. The CDR3 DNA follows: TGTGCCACCACGACAGACTACAATGAGCAGTTCTTC.

CDR3 sequence reads: CSASATDEQYF. CDR3 DNA sequence: TGCAGTGCTAGTGCGACAGACGAGCAGTACTTC. This chain connects TRBV20-1 to TRBJ2-7, with D possibly being TRBD1 (5 bases). The CDR3 contains 11 residues. Germline V gives CDR1 DFQATT, CDR2 SNEGSKA (reference sequence). Trimming pared 3 bases from V and 5 bases from J, leaving 8 bases between.

The chain employs TRBV12-5 and TRBJ1-1; D might be TRBD1 (5 bases). The CDR3 has 13 amino acids. Germline CDR1 reads LGHNT; CDR2 reads FRNRAP. Trimming stripped 4 bases from V and 1 base from J, with 7 bases between. The CDR3: CASGYQGNTEAFF. Written as DNA, the CDR3 is TGTGCTAGTGGTTACCAGGGGAACACTGAAGCTTTCTTT.

The chain recombines TRBV7-3 with TRBJ2-7; D remains ambiguous. Germline V gene data show CDR1 as SGHTA and CDR2 as FQGTGA. Between the trimmed V and J ends, which lost 5 bases and 5 bases, there was a span of 13 bases. The CDR3 is 13 amino acids. CDR3 in DNA: TGTGCCAGCAGCGCGGACCCTGGGAACGAGCAGTACTTC. It specifies CASSADPGNEQYF.

This clone appeared once. The chain recombines TRBV5-6 with TRBJ2-1, with D maybe TRBD1 (6 bases). Germline assignment: CDR1 SGHDT and CDR2 YYEEEE. This CDR3 has 13 residues. V dropped 4 bases and J dropped 5 bases, with 10 bases sitting between them. CDR3 coding DNA: TGTGCCAGCAGCCAGGGGCCTAACAATGAGCAGTTCTTC. Translation gives CASSQGPNNEQFF.

The rearrangement joins TRBV4-1 to TRBJ1-1; 9 bases agree with TRBD1. V gave up 3 bases and J gave up 4 bases; unmatched junction bases: 9. CDR3 length equals 16 residues. Looked up from germline, CDR1 is MGHRA and CDR2 is YSYEKL. The CDR3 is CASSHPGDRVGTEAFF. CDR3 DNA: TGCGCCAGCAGCCACCCTGGGGACAGGGTGGGCACTGAAGCTTTCTTT.

This chain uses TRBV4-1 with TRBJ1-2; 9 bases match TRBD1. CDR3 size: 16 residues. After removal of 1 base from V and 4 bases from J, the junction contained 7 bases not matched to a gene. The germline V gene encodes CDR1 MGHRA and CDR2 YSYEKL. CDR3 sequence reads: CASSQGWTGALYGYTF. CDR3 coding DNA: TGCGCCAGCAGCCAAGGTTGGACAGGGGCCCTCTATGGCTACACCTTC.

The chain has TRBV29-1 and TRBJ1-1; 12 nucleotides agree with TRBD1. Per the germline V gene, CDR1 is SQVTM and CDR2 is ANQGSEA. J was trimmed by 5 bases and V by 7 bases; bases with no gene match: 8. The CDR3 length is 14 residues. The CDR3 DNA follows: TGCAGCGCGGGGACAGGGGGCGGAGGGACTGAAGCTTTCTTT. Amino acid sequence: CSAGTGGGGTEAFF.

Only a few counts were recorded for this clone. The V call is TRBV5-4, the J call TRBJ2-5; D not certain. Trimming removed 5 bases at V and 5 bases at J, with 13 bases between. The CDR3 spans 13 residues. CDR1 is SGHNT and CDR2 is YYREEE in the germline V gene (reference sequence). The CDR3 DNA reads TGTGCCAGCAGAGAGGCCAGTGGCGAGACCCAGTACTTC. Translating gives CASREASGETQYF.

This chain joins TRBV4-1 and TRBJ2-7; 8 bases align to TRBD2. The V gene end was trimmed by 3 bases and the J gene end by 0 bases; junction bases not matched to a gene: 4. Germline lookup yields CDR1 MGHRA and CDR2 YSYEKL. The CDR3 sequence is 15 residues long. The CDR3 protein is CASSHPGGDSYEQYF. The CDR3 DNA sequence: TGCGCCAGCAGCCACCCCGGGGGGGACTCCTACGAGCAGTACTTC.

The rearrangement uses TRBV15 and TRBJ2-1, with a tentative D call TRBD2 (7 bases). V was clipped by 0 bases and J by 6 bases, with 18 bases between them. This CDR3 contains 17 residues. Germline values: CDR1 LNHNV, CDR2 YYDKDF (reference sequence). CDR3 sequence: CATSREEIRGGSNEQFF. For the CDR3, the DNA is TGTGCCACCAGCAGAGAGGAGATAAGGGGGGGCAGCAATGAGCAGTTCTTC.

The V gene is TRBV27, the J gene TRBJ1-1, with 8 bases identical to TRBD1. The CDR3 runs to 12 residues. The ends lost 8 bases at V and 5 bases at J; junction bases unmatched: 4. CDR1 and CDR2 from the germline V gene are MNHEY and SMNVEV (reference sequence). CDR3: CASGRGLTEAFF. The CDR3 DNA reads as TGTGCCAGCGGCAGGGGGCTGACTGAAGCTTTCTTT.